This T cell receptor (beta chain) was documented in a study of blood T cell repertoires in COVID-19. The CDR3 extends over 18 amino acids. The data were produced by immunoSEQ multiplex PCR, yet TCRdb's version contains in-frame clones alone and is incomplete. The sample lists some 300,000 clones; 88% were seen once. In terms of age and location, participants ranged from roughly 18 to 90 years and lived in about two dozen US areas. The chain employs TRBV21-1 and TRBJ1-6. TRBV21-1 is given as a pseudogene. The material sequenced was PBMCs or T cells enriched from blood (not recorded which). The receptor was isolated from a woman in her sixties or seventies in a cohort exposed to, infected with or recovered from COVID-19 (not recorded which). The CDR3, as DNA: TGTGCCAGCAGCAAAGTCTACGGGGGGAGCTCCTATAATTCACCCCTCCACTTT. Its translation: CASSKVYGGSSYNSPLHF.